This TCR beta chain is from a study of blood T cell repertoires in COVID-19. This CDR3 contains 13 residues. Germline CDR1 MNHEY, CDR2 SVGAGI. The germline V and J ends were trimmed by 2 bases and 4 bases, with 9 bases remaining between them. Some clones are missing from TCRdb's copy, which holds only in-frame ones; the method was immunoSEQ multiplex PCR. The sample consists of 95,000 to 150,000 clones, 74% of them appearing once. The sample comprised peripheral blood. V gene TRBV6-5 combines with J gene TRBJ2-7; the D gene is possibly TRBD2 (5 bases). This TCR was recovered from a man in his 60s with acute or convalescent COVID-19. Here the CDR3 DNA reads TGTGCCAGCAGTTACGGACCGGGGTACGAGCAGTACTTC. Protein: CASSYGPGYEQYF.